These 23 T cell receptor beta chains share one sample of origin, sequenced in a study of shared clonotypes between healthy human individuals. Sequenced by immunoSEQ multiplex PCR; TCRdb stores in-frame clones only, minus some. This repertoire shows a few hundred thousand clones, about 73% found once; its top ten account for less than 11%. The sequencing sample was made of memory CD4+ T cells sorted from blood. The subset denotes: CD45RA-negative fraction. All receptors derive from a man aged 25-45 years in good health.

This sequence joins TRBV27 and TRBJ1-4; TRBD1 is a possible D gene (6 bases). The germline gives CDR1 MNHEY, CDR2 SMNVEV (reference sequence). Trimming took off 5 bases at V and 5 bases at J, with 21 bases between the two ends. CDR3 length equals 17 residues. The CDR3 DNA is TGTGCCAGCAGTCCCTACCTAGCACGGACAGTAAATGAAAAACTGTTTTTT. It encodes CASSPYLARTVNEKLFF.

V and J are TRBV7-9 and TRBJ2-5; 7 bases match TRBD1. Per the germline V gene, CDR1 is SEHNR and CDR2 is FQNEAQ (reference sequence). Losses at the gene ends were 5 bases for V and 2 bases for J; bases not matched to a gene: 5. The CDR3 sequence is 14 residues long. The DNA for the CDR3 is TGTGCCAGCAGCCGGGGACAGACTCAAGAGACCCAGTACTTC. This translates into CASSRGQTQETQYF. Full variable domain (outside the CDR3, taken from reference TRBV7-9 and TRBJ2-5): DTGVSQNPRHKITKRGQNVTFRCDPISEHNRLYWYRQTLGQGPEFLTYFQNEAQLEKSRLLSDRFSAERPKGSFSTLEIQRTEQGDSAMYLCASSRGQTQETQYFGPGTRLLVL.

This chain connects TRBV5-1 to TRBJ2-7; TRBD2 matches at 8 bases. CDR1 is SGHRS, CDR2 YFSETQ, per germline. This CDR3 spans 18 amino acids. V lost 4 bases, J lost 3 bases, and 18 bases stayed unmatched. The CDR3 nucleotides are TGCGCCAGCAGCCCCTCATTTGCGGGAGGAAGAAAAGTCTACGAGCAGTACTTC. This translates into CASSPSFAGGRKVYEQYF.

CDR3 in amino acids: CASSSNMEQYF. The CDR3 coding sequence is TGTGCCAGCAGCTCCAATATGGAGCAGTACTTC. The gene calls are TRBV7-9 and TRBJ2-7, with D hard to call. The CDR3 loop spans 11 amino acids. CDR1 SEHNR and CDR2 FQNEAQ come from the germline V gene (reference sequence). V was shortened by 4 bases and J by 7 bases, with 8 bases between the two germline ends.

The gene calls are TRBV7-6 and TRBJ1-4, with D uncertain. The CDR3 covers 14 residues. The germline V gene encodes CDR1 SGHVS and CDR2 FNYEAQ. Deletions cut 1 base from V and 5 bases from J, with 8 bases between. DNA of the CDR3: TGTGCCAGCAGCTTAGGCGGGAGGAATGAAAAACTGTTTTTT. Protein product: CASSLGGRNEKLFF.

The CDR3 nucleotides read TGTGCCAGCTCACGAATTGAGGGGGCCCAGCCCCAGCATTTT. Translated, it gives CASSRIEGAQPQHF. The chain links TRBV18 to TRBJ1-5; 7 nucleotides match TRBD1. V trimming: 4 bases; J trimming: 7 bases; junction bases outside the gene matches: 7. Germline CDR1 is KGHSH and CDR2 is LQKENI. The CDR3 consists of 14 residues.

V gene TRBV7-3 combines with J gene TRBJ2-6; D might be TRBD1 or TRBD2, each matching 5 bases. V lost 1 base and J 16 bases, leaving 14 bases between the germline ends. The germline gives CDR1 SGHTA, CDR2 FQGTGA. The length of the CDR3 is 13 residues. The CDR3 region is CASSLREGRELTF. In DNA, the CDR3 is TGTGCCAGCAGCTTAAGAGAAGGCAGGGAGCTGACTTTC.

This clone appeared once. The genes are TRBV11-3 and TRBJ2-2; 8 positions match TRBD1. The CDR3 consists of 14 residues. J gave up 6 bases and V 2 bases, and 2 bases lay outside the gene matches. Looked up from germline, CDR1 is SGHNT and CDR2 is YENEEA. The CDR3 DNA reads TGTGCCAGCAGCTTACAGGGGGCGTCCGGGGAGCTGTTTTTT. Protein sequence: CASSLQGASGELFF.

The rearrangement joins TRBV4-2 to TRBJ1-4, with TRBD1 matching 7 bases. The CDR3 totals 17 residues. Germline-derived CDR1 and CDR2 are LGHNA and YNFKEQ. The junction had 11 bases not matched to a gene; V was cut back by 3 bases and J by 4 bases. The CDR3 region has the DNA TGTGCCAGCAGCCAGCCCAAGGTGGGGACAGATAATGAAAAACTGTTTTTT. It yields the protein CASSQPKVGTDNEKLFF.

The rearrangement links TRBV14 to TRBJ2-5; 11 nucleotides align to TRBD2. The V gene end was trimmed by 4 bases and the J gene end by 5 bases; junction bases not matched to a gene: 3. The CDR3 totals 14 residues. The germline gives CDR1 SGHDN, CDR2 FVKESK. The CDR3 DNA follows: TGTGCCAGCAGCCGCCCTAGCGGGAGGGAGACCCAGTACTTC. Protein product: CASSRPSGRETQYF.

The chain uses TRBV15 and TRBJ2-1; TRBD1 agrees at 8 bases. Germline V gene data show CDR1 as LNHNV and CDR2 as YYDKDF (reference sequence). The V and J ends lost 4 bases and 10 bases, in that order; junction bases with no gene match: 15. The CDR3 is 16 residues long. CDR3 nucleotides: TGTGCCACCAGCACCCCACGGGACAGGAATACGCGAGAGCAGTTCTTC. Its translation is CATSTPRDRNTREQFF.

In this sample, this clone turned up once. This chain connects TRBV11-2 to TRBJ2-2; D is unclear. This CDR3 has 15 amino acids. CDR1 is SGHAT, CDR2 FQNNGV, per germline. V was clipped by 5 bases and J by 5 bases, with 15 bases between them. The CDR3: CASSNGIAHTGELFF. The DNA of the CDR3 is TGTGCCAGCAGCAACGGAATCGCCCATACCGGGGAGCTGTTTTTT.

This clone was seen many times. The rearrangement uses TRBV28 and TRBJ2-1; TRBD1 matches 8 bases. Germline CDR1 MDHEN, CDR2 SYDVKM. The CDR3 length is 16 residues. The V gene end was trimmed by 6 bases and the J gene end by 4 bases; junction bases not matched to a gene: 11. The CDR3 here is CASSPSPGQVYNEQFF. The CDR3 region has the DNA TGTGCCAGCAGCCCTTCCCCGGGACAGGTTTACAATGAGCAGTTCTTC.

In this sample, this clone turned up once. The chain couples TRBV6-1 to TRBJ1-2; D is perhaps TRBD1 (5 bases). This CDR3 comprises 14 residues. Deletions cut 2 bases from V and 7 bases from J, with 14 bases between. CDR1 MNHNS and CDR2 SASEGT come from the germline V gene. This chain's CDR3 is CASSENPGFGGYTF. As DNA, the CDR3 is TGTGCCAGCAGTGAAAATCCAGGGTTTGGTGGCTACACCTTC.

The V gene is TRBV6-1, the J gene TRBJ2-1; 12 nucleotides align to TRBD2. Germline CDR1 and CDR2: MNHNS and SASEGT. The CDR3 is 15 amino acids. The trim removed 5 bases at V and 11 bases at J, leaving 10 bases unmatched. In DNA, the CDR3 is TGTGCCAGCAGTTCACGACTAGCGGGAGACGATAAGCAGTTCTTC. Its translation: CASSSRLAGDDKQFF.

V gene TRBV2 combines with J gene TRBJ1-3; 10 positions match TRBD1. Germline loops: CDR1 SNHLY, CDR2 FYNNEI. After removal of 6 bases from V and 5 bases from J, the junction contained 7 bases not matched to a gene. This CDR3 contains 15 residues. Here the CDR3 reads CASSPGTGDRNTIYF. The CDR3 coding sequence is TGTGCCAGCAGCCCCGGGACAGGGGACCGAAACACCATATATTTT. Variable domain in full (rest from reference TRBV2 and TRBJ1-3): EPEVTQTPSHQVTQMGQEVILRCVPISNHLYFYWYRQILGQKVEFLVSFYNNEISEKSEIFDDQFSVERPDGSNFTLKIRSTKLEDSAMYFCASSPGTGDRNTIYFGEGSWLTVV.

This clone was detected a few times. The chain carries TRBV30 and TRBJ1-4; the D is unclear. Germline CDR1 and CDR2: GTSNPN and SVGIG (reference sequence). This CDR3 contains 14 residues. V was pared by 5 bases and J by 2 bases, with 12 bases between. DNA of the CDR3: TGTGCCTGGGCTCGCATCGGTACTAATGAAAAACTGTTTTTT. It translates to CAWARIGTNEKLFF. The full variable domain, in which reference TRBV30 and TRBJ1-4 provide the parts outside the CDR3, is SQTIHQWPATLVQPVGSPLSLECTVEGTSNPNLYWYRQAAGRGLQLLFYSVGIGQISSEVPQNLSASRPQDRQFILSSKKLLLSDSGFYLCAWARIGTNEKLFFGSGTQLSVL.

The chain employs TRBV2 and TRBJ1-1; TRBD1 agrees at 7 bases. The V gene's germline CDR1 is SNHLY and CDR2 FYNNEI. The CDR3 runs 14 residues. V was pared by 6 bases and J by 1 base, with 5 bases of the junction left unmatched. CDR3 sequence reads: CASSQTGRNTEAFF. CDR3 coding DNA: TGTGCCAGCAGCCAGACAGGGCGGAACACTGAAGCTTTCTTT.

This clone was seen a handful of times. J is TRBJ1-2 and V is TRBV7-9; TRBD1 agrees at 9 bases. Per germline, CDR1 SEHNR and CDR2 FQNEAQ (reference sequence). Unmatched junction bases numbered 12, after V lost 5 bases and J lost 8 bases. CDR3 length: 15 residues. CDR3 region: CASSPPGTGFNGYTF. CDR3 DNA: TGTGCCAGCAGCCCGCCCGGGACAGGGTTCAACGGCTACACCTTC.

The chain carries TRBV5-4 and TRBJ1-4; D remains unclear. Germline CDR1 SGHNT, CDR2 YYREEE (reference sequence). The CDR3 covers 11 residues. Trimming left V 5 bases short and J 5 bases short, with 4 bases between. The CDR3 nucleotides are TGTGCCAGCAGTCAAAATGAAAAACTGTTTTTT. It codes for CASSQNEKLFF. Using reference TRBV5-4 and TRBJ1-4 for the parts outside the CDR3, the full variable domain is ETGVTQSPTHLIKTRGQQVTLRCSSQSGHNTVSWYQQALGQGPQFIFQYYREEENGRGNFPPRFSGLQFPNYSSELNVNALELDDSALYLCASSQNEKLFFGSGTQLSVL.

The V gene is TRBV7-9, the J gene TRBJ1-2, with D tentatively TRBD1 (5 bases). V lost 2 bases and J lost 2, with 12 bases in between. The CDR3 covers 15 residues. Germline CDR1 reads SEHNR; CDR2 reads FQNEAQ (reference sequence). The CDR3: CASSLSGRENYGYTF. Here the CDR3 DNA reads TGTGCCAGCAGCTTATCAGGCAGGGAAAACTATGGCTACACCTTC.

With regard to this clone: The sample has other DNA sequences that encode this CDR3 too. The chain employs TRBV18 and TRBJ2-2; no clear D gene. V was clipped by 3 bases and J by 5 bases, with 10 bases between them. This CDR3 contains 14 residues. The germline V gene has CDR1 KGHSH and CDR2 LQKENI. CDR3 region: CASSPLARTGELFF. The CDR3 DNA reads as TGTGCCAGCTCACCCTTGGCACGTACCGGGGAGCTGTTTTTT.

The CDR3 here is CASSLESSGLGQETQYF. CDR3 sequence (DNA): TGTGCCAGCAGCTTGGAGTCTAGCGGCCTGGGCCAAGAGACCCAGTACTTC. V is TRBV5-4 and J is TRBJ2-5, with 7 bases identical to TRBD2. The CDR3 runs 17 residues. Germline values: CDR1 SGHNT, CDR2 YYREEE (reference sequence). Losses at the gene ends were 0 bases for V and 1 base for J; bases not matched to a gene: 9.